This TCR beta chain was sequenced for a study of cytomegalovirus exposure and HLA in healthy donors. Overall study findings and caveats: A further, later analysis showed that HLA-associated TCR beta chains (compared with equally common others) were more clonally expanded. Roughly uniform sequencing depth across donors was assumed, possibly incorrectly. TRBV6-2, TRBV6-3 and some other V segments were excluded as indistinguishable. The study reported that TCR beta sequences accurately predicted HLA-A and HLA-B alleles in most subjects.

Germline V gives CDR1 SGHAT, CDR2 FQNNGV. V gave up 2 bases and J gave up 0 bases; unmatched junction bases: 8. The CDR3 contains 19 residues. Of note for this clone: Its antigen is not identified.

Researchers ran the PCR with 60 Vbeta and 13 Jbeta primers. Clones were read by immunoSEQ multiplex PCR, and TCRdb kept only the in-frame ones, dropping some. The sample contains 160,000 or so clones, over 60% of which appear only once. The sequence came from a man aged 40-49 years in good health and CMV-seronegative. Source material: PBMCs. This chain joins TRBV11-2 and TRBJ2-1, with TRBD2 identical over 12 bases. CDR3 loop: CASSLRLAGALVSYNEQFF. In nucleotides, the CDR3 is TGTGCCAGCAGCTTAAGACTAGCGGGAGCCCTCGTCTCCTACAATGAGCAGTTCTTC.